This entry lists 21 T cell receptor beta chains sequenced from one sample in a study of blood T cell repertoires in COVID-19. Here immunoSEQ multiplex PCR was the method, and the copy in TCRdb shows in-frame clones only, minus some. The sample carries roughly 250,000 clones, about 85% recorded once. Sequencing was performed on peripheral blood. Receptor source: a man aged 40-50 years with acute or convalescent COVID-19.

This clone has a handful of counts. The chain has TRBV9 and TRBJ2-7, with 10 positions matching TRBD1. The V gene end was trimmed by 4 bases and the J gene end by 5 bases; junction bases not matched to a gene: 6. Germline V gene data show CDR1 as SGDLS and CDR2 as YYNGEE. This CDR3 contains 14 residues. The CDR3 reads CASSLWDRGHEQYF. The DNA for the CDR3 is TGTGCCAGCAGCTTGTGGGACAGGGGCCACGAGCAGTACTTC. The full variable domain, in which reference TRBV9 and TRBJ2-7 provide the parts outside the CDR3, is DSGVTQTPKHLITATGQRVTLRCSPRSGDLSVYWYQQSLDQGLQFLIQYYNGEERAKGNILERFSAQQFPDLHSELNLSSLELGDSALYFCASSLWDRGHEQYFGPGTRLTVT.

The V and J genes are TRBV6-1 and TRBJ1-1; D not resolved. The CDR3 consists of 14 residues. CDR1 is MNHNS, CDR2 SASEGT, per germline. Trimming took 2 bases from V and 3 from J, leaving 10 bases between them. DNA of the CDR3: TGTGCCAGCAGTGAATGGTACGGGGACACTGAAGCTTTCTTT. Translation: CASSEWYGDTEAFF.

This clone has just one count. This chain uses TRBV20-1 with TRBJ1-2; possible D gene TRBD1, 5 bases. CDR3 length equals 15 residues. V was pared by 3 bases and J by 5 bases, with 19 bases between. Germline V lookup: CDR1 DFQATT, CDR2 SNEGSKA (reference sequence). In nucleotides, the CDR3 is TGCAGTGCTAGTGAGGGGAGTGAATTGGGTTATGGCTACACCTTC. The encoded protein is CSASEGSELGYGYTF.

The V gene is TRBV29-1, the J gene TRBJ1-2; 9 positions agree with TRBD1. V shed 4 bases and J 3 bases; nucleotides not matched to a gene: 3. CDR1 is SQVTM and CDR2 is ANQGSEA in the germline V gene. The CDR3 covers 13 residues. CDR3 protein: CSVGQGDHYGYTF. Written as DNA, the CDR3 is TGCAGCGTTGGACAGGGGGATCACTATGGCTACACCTTC.

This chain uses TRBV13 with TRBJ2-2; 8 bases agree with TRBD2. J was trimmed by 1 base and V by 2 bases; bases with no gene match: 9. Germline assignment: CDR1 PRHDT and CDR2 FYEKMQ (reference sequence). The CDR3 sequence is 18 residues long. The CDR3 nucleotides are TGTGCCAGCAGCTTACTTGAGGAGCGGGGGAAGAACACCGGGGAGCTGTTTTTT. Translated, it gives CASSLLEERGKNTGELFF.

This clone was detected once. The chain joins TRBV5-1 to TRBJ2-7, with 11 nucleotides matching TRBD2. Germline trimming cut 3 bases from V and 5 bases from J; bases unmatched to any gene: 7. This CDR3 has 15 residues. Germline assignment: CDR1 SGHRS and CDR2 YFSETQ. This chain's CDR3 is CASSSGTSGPNEQYF. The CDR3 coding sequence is TGCGCCAGCAGCTCCGGGACTAGCGGCCCCAACGAGCAGTACTTC.

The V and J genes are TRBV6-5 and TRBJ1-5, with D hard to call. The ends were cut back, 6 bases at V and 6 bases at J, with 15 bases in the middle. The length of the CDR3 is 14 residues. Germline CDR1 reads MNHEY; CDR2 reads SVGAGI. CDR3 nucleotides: TGTGCCAGCAGGCCGCGGGGAGCCGGTCAGCCCCAGCATTTT. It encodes CASRPRGAGQPQHF.

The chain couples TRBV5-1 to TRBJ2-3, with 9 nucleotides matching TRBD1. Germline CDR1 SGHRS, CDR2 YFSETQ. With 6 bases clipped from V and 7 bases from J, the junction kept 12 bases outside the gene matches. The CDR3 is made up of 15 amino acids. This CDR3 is CASTTGTGTRNTQYF. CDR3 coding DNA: TGCGCCAGCACAACCGGGACAGGGACCCGGAATACGCAGTATTTT. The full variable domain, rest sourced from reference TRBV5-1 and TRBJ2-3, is KAGVTQTPRYLIKTRGQQVTLSCSPISGHRSVSWYQQTPGQGLQFLFEYFSETQRNKGNFPGRFSGRQFSNSRSEMNVSTLELGDSALYLCASTTGTGTRNTQYFGPGTRLTVL.

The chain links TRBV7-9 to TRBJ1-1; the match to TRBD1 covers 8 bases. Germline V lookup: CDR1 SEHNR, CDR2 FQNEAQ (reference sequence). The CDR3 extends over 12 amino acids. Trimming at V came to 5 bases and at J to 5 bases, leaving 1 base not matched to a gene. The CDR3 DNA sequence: TGTGCCAGCAGCGACAGGGGAACTGAAGCTTTCTTT. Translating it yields CASSDRGTEAFF. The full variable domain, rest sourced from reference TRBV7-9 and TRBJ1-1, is DTGVSQNPRHKITKRGQNVTFRCDPISEHNRLYWYRQTLGQGPEFLTYFQNEAQLEKSRLLSDRFSAERPKGSFSTLEIQRTEQGDSAMYLCASSDRGTEAFFGQGTRLTVV.

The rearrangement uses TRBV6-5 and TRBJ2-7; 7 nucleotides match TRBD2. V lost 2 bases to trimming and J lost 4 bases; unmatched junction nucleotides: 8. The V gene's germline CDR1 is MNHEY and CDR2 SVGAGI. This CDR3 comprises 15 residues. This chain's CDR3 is CASSYLLGGGYEQYF. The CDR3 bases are TGTGCCAGCAGTTACCTCCTTGGGGGGGGTTACGAGCAGTACTTC.

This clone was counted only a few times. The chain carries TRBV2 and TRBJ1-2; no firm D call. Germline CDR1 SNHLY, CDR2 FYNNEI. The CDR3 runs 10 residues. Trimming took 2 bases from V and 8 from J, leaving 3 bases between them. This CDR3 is CASSESGYTF. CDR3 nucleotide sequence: TGTGCCAGCAGTGAATCGGGCTACACCTTC.

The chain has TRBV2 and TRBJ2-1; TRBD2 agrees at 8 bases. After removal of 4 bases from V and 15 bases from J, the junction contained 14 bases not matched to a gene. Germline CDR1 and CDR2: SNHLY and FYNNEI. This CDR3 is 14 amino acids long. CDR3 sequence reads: CASSASRGAAGPFF. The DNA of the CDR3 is TGTGCCAGCAGTGCGTCGCGGGGGGCCGCCGGCCCGTTCTTC. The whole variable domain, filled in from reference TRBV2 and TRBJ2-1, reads EPEVTQTPSHQVTQMGQEVILRCVPISNHLYFYWYRQILGQKVEFLVSFYNNEISEKSEIFDDQFSVERPDGSNFTLKIRSTKLEDSAMYFCASSASRGAAGPFFGPGTRLTVL.

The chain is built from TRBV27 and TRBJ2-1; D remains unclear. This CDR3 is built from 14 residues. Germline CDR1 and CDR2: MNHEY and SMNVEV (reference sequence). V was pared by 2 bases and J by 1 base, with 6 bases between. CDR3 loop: CASSLTPSYNEQFF. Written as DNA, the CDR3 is TGTGCCAGCAGTTTAACTCCTTCCTACAATGAGCAGTTCTTC.

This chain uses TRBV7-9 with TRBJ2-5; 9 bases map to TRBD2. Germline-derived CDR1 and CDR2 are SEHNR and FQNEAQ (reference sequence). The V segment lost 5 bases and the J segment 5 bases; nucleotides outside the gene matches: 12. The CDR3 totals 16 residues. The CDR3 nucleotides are TGTGCCAGCAGCCCGGGGGGGGCTAGCGGGAAGGAGACCCAGTACTTC. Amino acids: CASSPGGASGKETQYF. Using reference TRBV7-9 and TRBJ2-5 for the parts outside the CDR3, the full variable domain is DTGVSQNPRHKITKRGQNVTFRCDPISEHNRLYWYRQTLGQGPEFLTYFQNEAQLEKSRLLSDRFSAERPKGSFSTLEIQRTEQGDSAMYLCASSPGGASGKETQYFGPGTRLLVL.

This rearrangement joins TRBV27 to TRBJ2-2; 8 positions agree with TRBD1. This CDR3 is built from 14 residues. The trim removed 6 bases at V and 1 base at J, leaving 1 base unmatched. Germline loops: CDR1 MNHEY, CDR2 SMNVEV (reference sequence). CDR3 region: CASRGQGNTGELFF. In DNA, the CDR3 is TGTGCCAGCAGAGGACAGGGGAACACCGGGGAGCTGTTTTTT.

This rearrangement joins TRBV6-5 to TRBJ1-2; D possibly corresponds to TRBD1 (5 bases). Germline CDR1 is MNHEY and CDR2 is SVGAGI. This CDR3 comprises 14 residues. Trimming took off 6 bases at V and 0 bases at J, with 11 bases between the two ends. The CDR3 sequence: CASRKTVANYGYTF. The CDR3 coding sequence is TGTGCCAGCAGGAAGACAGTCGCTAACTATGGCTACACCTTC.

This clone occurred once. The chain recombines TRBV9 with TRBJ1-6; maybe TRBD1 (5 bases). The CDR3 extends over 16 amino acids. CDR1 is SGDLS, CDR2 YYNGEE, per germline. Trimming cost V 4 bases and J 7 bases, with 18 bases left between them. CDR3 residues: CASSPEAGRINSPLHF. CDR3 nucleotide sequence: TGTGCCAGCAGCCCCGAAGCGGGACGGATCAATTCACCCCTCCACTTT.

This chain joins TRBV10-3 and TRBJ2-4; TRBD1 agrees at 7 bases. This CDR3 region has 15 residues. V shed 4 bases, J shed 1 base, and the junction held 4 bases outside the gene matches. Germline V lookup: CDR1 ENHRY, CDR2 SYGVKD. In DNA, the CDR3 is TGTGCCATCAGTGCTTCGACAGGGGCCAAAAACATTCAGTACTTC. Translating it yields CAISASTGAKNIQYF.

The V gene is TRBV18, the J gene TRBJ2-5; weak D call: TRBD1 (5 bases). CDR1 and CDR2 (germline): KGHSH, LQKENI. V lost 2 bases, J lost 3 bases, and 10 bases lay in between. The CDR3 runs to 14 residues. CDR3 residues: CASSPSDSKETQYF. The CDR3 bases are TGTGCCAGCTCACCATCCGACAGCAAAGAGACCCAGTACTTC.

The CDR3 DNA reads TGTGCCAGCTCACCCGAAGGGACACAGGCTTTCTTT. The encoded protein is CASSPEGTQAFF. V is TRBV18 and J is TRBJ1-1; the D gene is possibly TRBD1 (6 bases). The V end lost 3 bases, the J end lost 11 bases, and 13 bases lay between the germline ends. CDR3 size: 12 residues. Germline V gene sequence: CDR1 KGHSH, CDR2 LQKENI.

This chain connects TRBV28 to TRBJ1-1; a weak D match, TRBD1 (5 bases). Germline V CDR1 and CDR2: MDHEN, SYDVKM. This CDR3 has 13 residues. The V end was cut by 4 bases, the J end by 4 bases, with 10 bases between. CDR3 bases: TGTGCCAGCAGTTGGGGGGGAGTCACTGAAGCTTTCTTT. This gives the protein CASSWGGVTEAFF.